This T cell receptor (beta chain) was recorded in a study of blood T cell repertoires in COVID-19. Study-wide context: PBMCs, B-cell-depleted T cells, or T cells were the source of the cDNA or gDNA that made up the material.

The table came from immunoSEQ multiplex PCR; TCRdb's copy has only in-frame clones and leaves some out. The table records 490,000 or so clones, around 85% of them present only once. The study recruited people aged 18 to 89 years across under 25 US areas. Which cohort a participant joined came from the clinical history participants gave. Donors of Cohort 3 who recovered were those that had two negative PCRs, clearance, or symptom resolution. Looked up from germline, CDR1 is SNHLY and CDR2 is FYNNEI. The CDR3 is made up of 16 amino acids. Between the trimmed V and J ends, which lost 1 base and 0 bases, there was a span of 10 bases.

This TCR derives from a woman aged 55-75 years who had recovered from COVID-19. What was sequenced was PBMCs or T cells enriched from blood (not recorded which). The rearrangement uses TRBV2 and TRBJ1-3; D unresolved. DNA for the CDR3: TGTGCCAGCAGTGAAGGTCCGGGGATCTCTGGAAACACCATATATTTT. It is translated as CASSEGPGISGNTIYF.